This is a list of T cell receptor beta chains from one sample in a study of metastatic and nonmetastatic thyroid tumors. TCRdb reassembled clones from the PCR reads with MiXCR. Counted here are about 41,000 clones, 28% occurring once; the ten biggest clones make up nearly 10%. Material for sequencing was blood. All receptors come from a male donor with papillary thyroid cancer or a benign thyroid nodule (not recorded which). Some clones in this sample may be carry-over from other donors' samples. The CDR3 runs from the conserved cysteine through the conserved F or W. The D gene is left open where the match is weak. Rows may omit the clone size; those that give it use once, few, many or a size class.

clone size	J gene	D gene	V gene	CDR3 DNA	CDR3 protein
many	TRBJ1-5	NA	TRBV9	TGTGCCAGCAGCGCCGGACAGCAAGGCATTCAGCCCCAGCATTTT	CASSAGQQGIQPQHF
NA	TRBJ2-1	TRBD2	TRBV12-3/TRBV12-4	TGTGCCAGCATCCCGGGACTAGCGGGAGTGAATGAGCAGTTCTTC	CASIPGLAGVNEQFF
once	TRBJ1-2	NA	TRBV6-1	TGTGCCAGCAGCTCCGTTGAGTTTAGCTATGGCTACACCTTC	CASSSVEFSYGYTF
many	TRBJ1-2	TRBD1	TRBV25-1	TGTGCCAGCAGTGAAAGACAGGGGGTATATGGCTACACCTTC	CASSERQGVYGYTF
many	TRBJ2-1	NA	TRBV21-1	TGTGCCAGCAGCAACCCATCTCTAGCTAGGGTGAGCATTGGCTACAATGAGCAGTTCTTC	CASSNPSLARVSIGYNEQFF
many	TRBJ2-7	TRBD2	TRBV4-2	TGTGCCAGCAGCCAGCACTACCCCGGGACTAGCGGGAATTCGCCGTACTTC	CASSQHYPGTSGNSPYF
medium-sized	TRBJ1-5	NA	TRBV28	TGTGCCAGCAGTTTACCCCTCCTGCAGGGTGGAAGCAATCAGCCCCAGCATTTT	CASSLPLLQGGSNQPQHF
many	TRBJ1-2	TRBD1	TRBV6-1	TGTGCCAGCAGCCGGGACAGGGGAGGCTACACCTTC	CASSRDRGGYTF
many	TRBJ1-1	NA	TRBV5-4	TGTGCCAGCAGAAATAACCCAAGACAGTTGTACACTGAAGCTTTCTTT	CASRNNPRQLYTEAFF
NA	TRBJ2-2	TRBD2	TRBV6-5	TGTGCCAGCAATTTACGGGCTAGCGGGTACGGGGAGCTGTTTTTT	CASNLRASGYGELFF
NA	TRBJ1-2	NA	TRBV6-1	TGTGCCAGCCACCATACGACCTGGTCCAACTATGGCTACACCTTC	CASHHTTWSNYGYTF
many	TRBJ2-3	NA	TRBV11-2	TGTGCCAGCAGCTTAGCTGGGGGCCGGGATACGCAGTATTTT	CASSLAGGRDTQYF
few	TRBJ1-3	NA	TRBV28	TGTGCCAGCAGTTTATCGGGGTCTGGAAACACCATATATTTT	CASSLSGSGNTIYF
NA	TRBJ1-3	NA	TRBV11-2	TGTGCCAGCAGCCGCTACGGCCTATCCTCTGGAAACACCATATATTTT	CASSRYGLSSGNTIYF
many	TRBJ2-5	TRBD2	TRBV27	TGTGCCAGCAGTTTATCTTCGGGACTAGCGGGGGAGACCCAGTACTTC	CASSLSSGLAGETQYF
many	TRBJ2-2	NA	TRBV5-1	TGCGCCAGCAGCTTGACAGGGAACACCGGGGAGCTGTTTTTT	CASSLTGNTGELFF
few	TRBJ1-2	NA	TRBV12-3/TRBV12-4	TGTGCCAGCAGCCCATACGTGTGTGGTGAATATGGCTACACCTTC	CASSPYVCGEYGYTF
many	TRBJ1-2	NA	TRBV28	TGTGCCAGCAGGACCTGGGGAGTCGGTGGCTACACCTTC	CASRTWGVGGYTF
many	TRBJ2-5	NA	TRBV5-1	TGCGGCTCCCAGGGAAGCGGTTCGGAGACCCAGTACTTC	CGSQGSGSETQYF
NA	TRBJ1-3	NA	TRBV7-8	TGTGCCAGCAGCACAGGAGACCGTGGAAACACCATATATTTT	CASSTGDRGNTIYF
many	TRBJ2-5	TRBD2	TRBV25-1	TGTGCCAGCAGTAGTCGGGGGGAAGAGACCCAGTACTTC	CASSSRGEETQYF
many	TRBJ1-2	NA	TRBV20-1	TGCAGTGCTAGAGGGCCCGCGGGGGATACCTATGGCTACACCTTC	CSARGPAGDTYGYTF